The 32 T cell receptor beta chains below come from one sample, sequenced in a study of Ad26.COV2.S vaccination and SARS-CoV-2 variants. Data came from immunoSEQ multiplex PCR; TCRdb stores just in-frame clones and leaves some out. The sample yields about 320,000 clones, around four fifths seen once. Described treatment: about 20 received Ad26.COV2.S at low or high dose, single or two shots; roughly 5 received placebo; per-sample allocation not given. After the first vaccine or placebo injection, samples were drawn on day 63. Specimen: peripheral blood, collected in a trial of Ad26.COV2.S vaccine versus placebo. These receptors were obtained from a person aged 18-65 years who received the Ad26.COV2.S COVID-19 vaccine or a placebo.

The table lists this clone with a count of one. The J gene is TRBJ1-6, the V gene TRBV23-1; TRBD1 matches at 9 bases. TRBV23-1 is noted as an ORF with a role that remains uncertain. Germline trimming cut 4 bases from V and 0 bases from J; bases unmatched to any gene: 4. CDR3 size: 17 residues. The CDR3 DNA reads as TGCGCCAGCAGTCCGACAGGGGGAAGCTCCTATAATTCACCCCTCCACTTT. The encoded protein is CASSPTGGSSYNSPLHF.

This rearrangement joins TRBV5-8 to TRBJ2-7; tentatively, D is TRBD2 (6 bases). Germline assignment: CDR1 SGHTS and CDR2 YDEGEE. V was shortened by 0 bases and J by 5 bases, with 15 bases between the two germline ends. The CDR3 totals 15 residues. CDR3 protein: CASSLVRGKIDEQYF. Here the CDR3 DNA reads TGTGCCAGCAGCTTGGTTCGGGGGAAAATCGACGAGCAGTACTTC.

This chain connects TRBV9 to TRBJ2-3; D is unclear. CDR3 length: 15 amino acids. Germline V gene sequence: CDR1 SGDLS, CDR2 YYNGEE. The germline V and J ends were trimmed by 0 bases and 3 bases, with 11 bases remaining between them. This CDR3 reads CASSVGALETDTQYF. CDR3 sequence (DNA): TGTGCCAGCAGCGTAGGGGCCTTAGAGACAGATACGCAGTATTTT. Using reference TRBV9 and TRBJ2-3 for the parts outside the CDR3, the full variable domain is DSGVTQTPKHLITATGQRVTLRCSPRSGDLSVYWYQQSLDQGLQFLIQYYNGEERAKGNILERFSAQQFPDLHSELNLSSLELGDSALYFCASSVGALETDTQYFGPGTRLTVL.

This clone has just one count. J is TRBJ2-3 and V is TRBV6-5; 7 bases are shared with TRBD2. Germline CDR1 reads MNHEY; CDR2 reads SVGAGI. V shed 0 bases and J 5 bases; nucleotides not matched to a gene: 8. The CDR3 consists of 16 residues. The CDR3 loop reads CASSYSKVASGDTQYF. The CDR3, as DNA: TGTGCCAGCAGTTACTCGAAGGTGGCTAGCGGAGATACGCAGTATTTT.

The chain combines TRBV19 with TRBJ2-1; 10 bases map to TRBD1. The germline V gene has CDR1 LNHDA and CDR2 SQIVND (reference sequence). CDR3 length equals 15 residues. V dropped 7 bases and J dropped 9; count of bases not matched to a gene: 12. The CDR3 region has the DNA TGTGCCAGTACGGATGTCGGGACAGGGGTGGGTGAGCAGTTCTTC. Its translation is CASTDVGTGVGEQFF. The variable domain in full, completed from reference TRBV19 and TRBJ2-1, reads DGGITQSPKYLFRKEGQNVTLSCEQNLNHDAMYWYRQDPGQGLRLIYYSQIVNDFQKGDIAEGYSVSREKKESFPLTVTSAQKNPTAFYLCASTDVGTGVGEQFFGPGTRLTVL.

This chain uses TRBV6-5 with TRBJ2-7; 7 positions match TRBD1. V gave up 5 bases and J gave up 6 bases; unmatched junction bases: 10. The CDR3 extends over 14 amino acids. In germline, CDR1 is MNHEY, CDR2 SVGAGI. The CDR3 nucleotides are TGTGCCAGCAGTATACAGGGGCAGGTACGCGAGCAGTACTTC. This codes for CASSIQGQVREQYF.

V and J are TRBV7-2 and TRBJ2-3; D is perhaps TRBD1 (5 bases). Germline CDR1 reads SGHTA; CDR2 reads FQGNSA. Trimming pared 4 bases from V and 6 bases from J, leaving 5 bases between. The CDR3 is made up of 11 amino acids. The CDR3 bases are TGTGCCAGCAGCTACAGGGATACGCAGTATTTT. This gives the protein CASSYRDTQYF.

The J gene is TRBJ1-1, the V gene TRBV15; tentative D call: TRBD1 (6 bases). CDR1 is LNHNV, CDR2 YYDKDF, per germline (reference sequence). The CDR3 is 14 amino acids. The ends were cut back, 1 base at V and 8 bases at J, with 14 bases in the middle. The CDR3 DNA sequence: TGTGCCACCAGCAGAGTTCGTTCAGGGGACGAAGCTTTCTTT. Translation gives CATSRVRSGDEAFF.

The chain is built from TRBV10-3 and TRBJ2-6; D remains ambiguous. The CDR3 is 13 amino acids. Germline lookup yields CDR1 ENHRY and CDR2 SYGVKD. Trimming pared 7 bases from V and 1 base from J, leaving 5 bases between. The chain's CDR3 is CAITSSGANVLTF. CDR3 coding DNA: TGTGCCATCACCTCATCTGGGGCCAACGTCCTGACTTTC.

The chain employs TRBV10-1 and TRBJ1-6; the D gene is possibly TRBD1 (5 bases). The CDR3 totals 13 residues. V was shortened by 4 bases and J by 7 bases, with 8 bases between the two germline ends. Germline V gene sequence: CDR1 WNHNN, CDR2 SYGVQD (reference sequence). The DNA for the CDR3 is TGCGCCAGCAGTGTGACAGTAAATTCACCCCTCCACTTT. It codes for CASSVTVNSPLHF.

The chain links TRBV30 to TRBJ2-7, with TRBD1 as a possible D gene (5 bases). Germline V gives CDR1 GTSNPN, CDR2 SVGIG (reference sequence). Trimming left V 2 bases short and J 2 bases short, with 16 bases between. This CDR3 contains 15 residues. CDR3 region: CAWSTRRAGPYEQYF. The CDR3 DNA is TGTGCCTGGAGTACACGTAGGGCAGGGCCCTACGAGCAGTACTTC.

This clone was counted once. J is TRBJ1-3 and V is TRBV12-5; D is unclear. Looked up from germline, CDR1 is LGHNT and CDR2 is FRNRAP. The CDR3 runs to 13 residues. V was shortened by 7 bases and J by 3 bases, with 10 bases between the two germline ends. CDR3 DNA sequence: TGTGCTAGTGCCTTTAATAGTGGAAACACCATATATTTT. Translating gives CASAFNSGNTIYF.

The genes are TRBV6-5 and TRBJ2-7; TRBD1 aligns across 7 bases. From germline, CDR1 is MNHEY and CDR2 SVGAGI. The trim removed 6 bases at V and 0 bases at J, leaving 8 bases unmatched. This CDR3 has 15 amino acids. Here the CDR3 DNA reads TGTGCCAGCAGCCGCGACAGGGCCTCCTCCTACGAGCAGTACTTC. Residues: CASSRDRASSYEQYF.

The genes are TRBV10-3 and TRBJ1-2; D is unclear. Looked up from germline, CDR1 is ENHRY and CDR2 is SYGVKD. V was shortened by 5 bases and J by 3 bases, with 10 bases between the two germline ends. This CDR3 is built from 13 residues. The CDR3 region is CAISSRPDYGYTF. CDR3 sequence (DNA): TGTGCCATCAGTTCTCGGCCGGACTATGGCTACACCTTC.

The rearrangement joins TRBV18 to TRBJ1-1; D unclear. V gave up 0 bases and J gave up 11 bases, with 16 bases separating them. CDR1 is KGHSH, CDR2 LQKENI, per germline. The CDR3 sequence is 14 residues long. The CDR3 reads CASSPPGERVGAFF. CDR3 DNA sequence: TGTGCCAGCTCACCACCAGGAGAAAGGGTTGGGGCTTTCTTT.

This clone was counted a single time. V usage is TRBV10-1 and J usage is TRBJ2-5; 7 bases fit TRBD2. This CDR3 comprises 13 residues. The germline V gene encodes CDR1 WNHNN and CDR2 SYGVQD (reference sequence). Germline trimming cut 7 bases from V and 4 bases from J; bases unmatched to any gene: 6. The CDR3 region has the DNA TGCGCCAGCATCGGTGGCGGGGGAGAGACCCAGTACTTC. It specifies CASIGGGGETQYF.

V is TRBV4-2 and J is TRBJ1-6, with 7 bases matching TRBD1. Germline CDR1 and CDR2: LGHNA and YNFKEQ. Losses at the gene ends were 3 bases for V and 10 bases for J; bases not matched to a gene: 12. The CDR3 length is 16 residues. The DNA of the CDR3 is TGTGCCAGCAGCCAGCCCCAGGGGGAATCTGGGTCACCCCTCCACTTT. Its protein is CASSQPQGESGSPLHF.

This chain uses TRBV14 with TRBJ2-1, with D possibly being TRBD2 (5 bases). CDR1 and CDR2 from the germline V gene are SGHDN and FVKESK. V lost 4 bases, J lost 6 bases, and 16 bases lay in between. The CDR3 has 15 amino acids. The CDR3 spells CASSLWTQLGNEQFF. The CDR3 coding sequence is TGTGCCAGCAGCCTATGGACTCAACTCGGCAATGAGCAGTTCTTC.

CDR3 amino acids: CASSIAWGPQETQYF. CDR3 bases: TGTGCCAGTAGTATTGCTTGGGGCCCCCAAGAGACCCAGTACTTC. The gene calls are TRBV19 and TRBJ2-5; the D gene is possibly TRBD1 (5 bases). CDR3 size: 15 residues. Trimming left V 3 bases short and J 1 base short, with 12 bases between. CDR1 and CDR2 from the germline V gene are LNHDA and SQIVND (reference sequence).

The chain uses TRBV18 and TRBJ1-5, with D perhaps matching TRBD1 (6 bases). Germline V CDR1 and CDR2: KGHSH, LQKENI. The CDR3 sequence is 13 residues long. Trimming took 5 bases from V and 8 from J, leaving 13 bases between them. The CDR3 loop is CASSSGAGEPQHF. CDR3 DNA sequence: TGTGCCAGCTCATCAGGGGCCGGCGAGCCCCAGCATTTT.

This chain uses TRBV5-1 with TRBJ2-2; D is perhaps TRBD1 (6 bases). The CDR3 loop spans 14 amino acids. Trimming took 2 bases from V and 4 from J, leaving 9 bases between them. Germline lookup yields CDR1 SGHRS and CDR2 YFSETQ. CDR3 protein: CASSLGTLTGELFF. The CDR3 DNA sequence: TGCGCCAGCAGCTTAGGGACACTCACCGGGGAGCTGTTTTTT.

This clone has just one count. The chain joins TRBV7-9 to TRBJ1-4; 9 bases match TRBD1. V trimming: 6 bases; J trimming: 7 bases; junction bases outside the gene matches: 12. Germline values: CDR1 SEHNR, CDR2 FQNEAQ (reference sequence). This CDR3 spans 16 amino acids. DNA for the CDR3: TGTGCCAGCAGTAGGGACCTCGGGACAGGGTTTGAAAAACTGTTTTTT. It yields the protein CASSRDLGTGFEKLFF.

The genes are TRBV19 and TRBJ2-2; D uncertain. CDR1 is LNHDA and CDR2 is SQIVND in the germline V gene (reference sequence). Trimming pared 6 bases from V and 0 bases from J, leaving 11 bases between. The length of the CDR3 is 15 residues. CDR3 in amino acids: CASRTMAANTGELFF. The CDR3 DNA is TGTGCCAGTAGGACAATGGCAGCGAACACCGGGGAGCTGTTTTTT.

V gene TRBV19 combines with J gene TRBJ2-2, with 8 bases fitting TRBD2. The trim removed 3 bases at V and 3 bases at J, leaving 3 bases unmatched. This CDR3 spans 15 amino acids. Looked up from germline, CDR1 is LNHDA and CDR2 is SQIVND (reference sequence). The CDR3 bases are TGTGCCAGTAGTATGGCGGGGGGTTACACCGGGGAGCTGTTTTTT. Residues: CASSMAGGYTGELFF.

This clone was found a few times. Here the CDR3 DNA reads TGTGCCAGCAGCCAATACAGCCTTGGCTACACCTTC. Its translation: CASSQYSLGYTF. V usage is TRBV14 and J usage is TRBJ1-2, with D uncertain. The CDR3 totals 12 residues. Trimming took 2 bases from V and 7 from J, leaving 8 bases between them. The germline V gene has CDR1 SGHDN and CDR2 FVKESK.

This chain joins TRBV24-1 and TRBJ2-7, with D possibly matching TRBD2 (6 bases). V lost 1 base and J lost 7, with 7 bases in between. Per the germline V gene, CDR1 is KGHDR and CDR2 is SFDVKD. The CDR3 contains 12 residues. In nucleotides, the CDR3 is TGTGCCACCAGTGATTTCCGGGGGGAGCAGTACTTC. Its translation is CATSDFRGEQYF.

V and J are TRBV7-3 and TRBJ2-1; no clear D. Germline CDR1 is SGHTA and CDR2 is FQGTGA. Trimming shortened V by 2 bases and J by 5 bases, and 16 bases separated the two germline ends. The CDR3 is 16 amino acids. In nucleotides, the CDR3 is TGTGCCAGCAGCTTATATAGCCAGGCGGCCGACAATGAGCAGTTCTTC. This codes for CASSLYSQAADNEQFF.

This chain links TRBV6-5 with TRBJ1-6; D possibly corresponds to TRBD1 (6 bases). V was shortened by 10 bases and J by 0 bases, with 13 bases between the two germline ends. There are 15 residues in the CDR3. Germline V CDR1 and CDR2: MNHEY, SVGAGI. The CDR3 spells CAIGQLSSYNSPLHF. CDR3 nucleotide sequence: TGTGCCATTGGACAGCTGAGCTCCTATAATTCACCCCTCCACTTT.

The chain combines TRBV24-1 with TRBJ2-2; 10 bases match TRBD1. Germline CDR1 KGHDR, CDR2 SFDVKD. V lost 7 bases to trimming and J lost 1 base; unmatched junction nucleotides: 5. CDR3 length equals 16 residues. CDR3 bases: TGTGCCACCAGCAGACAGGGGGCGCTGAACACCGGGGAGCTGTTTTTT. It translates to CATSRQGALNTGELFF.

This chain's CDR3 is CASSQQGGQPQHF. The CDR3 DNA reads as TGTGCCAGCAGCCAACAGGGTGGTCAGCCCCAGCATTTT. This chain uses TRBV6-5 with TRBJ1-5; the D gene is possibly TRBD1 (6 bases). Germline assignment: CDR1 MNHEY and CDR2 SVGAGI. Trimming removed 6 bases at V and 6 bases at J, with 12 bases between. The CDR3 consists of 13 residues.

V usage is TRBV28 and J usage is TRBJ2-5; D is ambiguous. The CDR3 contains 12 residues. Germline CDR1 reads MDHEN; CDR2 reads SYDVKM. V was trimmed by 6 bases and J by 4 bases, leaving 9 bases between them. In DNA form, the CDR3 reads TGTGCCAGCAGCACGAGAGTAGAGACCCAGTACTTC. As protein: CASSTRVETQYF.

V is TRBV11-2 and J is TRBJ1-6; perhaps TRBD1 as D (6 bases). CDR1 is SGHAT and CDR2 is FQNNGV in the germline V gene. CDR3 length: 15 amino acids. Trimming pared 5 bases from V and 6 bases from J, leaving 14 bases between. The CDR3 sequence: CASSPRGGGNSPLHF. The CDR3 nucleotides read TGTGCCAGCAGCCCAAGAGGGGGGGGTAATTCACCCCTCCACTTT.